This entry is about one T cell receptor (beta chain). Just one base apart from a much larger clone, this may be a read error. The CDR3 loop spans 14 amino acids. The germline CDR1 and CDR2 sequences are MDHEN and SYDVKM. These data are taken from a study of molecular identifiers for immune sequencing clone quantification. Sorted cells numbering roughly 19,000 to 1,000,000, with 10%, 30% or 50% RNA, yielded the naive CD8 libraries. Naive CD8 T cells were sorted, and the gate applied was CD8+CD4-CCR7+CD45RA+. Listed TCR primers and previously described methods were used for bulk TCR libraries. TCRdb re-called the PCR reads through MiXCR, storing one row per CDR3 protein. The table has 400,000 to 600,000 distinct CDR3 sequences, about 21% seen once; the top ten hold approximately 0.84%.

The sequenced sample consisted of naive CD8+ T cells from blood, with Jurkat cell RNA spiked in. This sample's subset: FACS-sorted CD8+CD4-CCR7+CD45RA+ naive T cells. This TCR was recovered from a human donor in good health. Some libraries in this study had Jurkat cell RNA spiked in. The genes are TRBV28 and TRBJ2-3, with no clear D. CDR3 sequence (DNA): TGTACCAGCAGTAACTCCCTCTACACAGATACGCAGTATTTT. It specifies CTSSNSLYTDTQYF. The whole variable domain, filled in from reference TRBV28 and TRBJ2-3, reads DVKVTQSSRYLVKRTGEKVFLECVQDMDHENMFWYRQDPGLGLRLIYFSYDVKMKEKGDIPEGYSVSREKKERFSLILESASTNQTSMYLCTSSNSLYTDTQYFGPGTRLTVL.